The TCR beta chain under discussion was sequenced for a study of T-cell memory formation after mild COVID-19. In TCRdb, the 5' RACE reads were re-called with MiXCR into one record per CDR3 protein. Of 540,000 or so distinct CDR3 sequences listed, about a fifth are singletons. This clonotype was found a few times. The CDR3 is 15 residues long. CDR1 is SGHTA, CDR2 FQGNSA, per germline. The V end lost 1 base, the J end lost 8 bases, and 15 bases lay between the germline ends. Material: PBMCs or a T cell subset sorted from them (not recorded which). The sequence was collected from an adult woman who had mild COVID-19 (a few samples of this study predate the infection). Cell type and time point are not known. The chain carries TRBV7-2 and TRBJ2-1; D might be TRBD2 (6 bases). This CDR3 reads CASSLGELAVDEQFF. The CDR3 region has the DNA TGTGCCAGCAGCTTAGGAGAACTAGCAGTCGATGAGCAGTTCTTC.